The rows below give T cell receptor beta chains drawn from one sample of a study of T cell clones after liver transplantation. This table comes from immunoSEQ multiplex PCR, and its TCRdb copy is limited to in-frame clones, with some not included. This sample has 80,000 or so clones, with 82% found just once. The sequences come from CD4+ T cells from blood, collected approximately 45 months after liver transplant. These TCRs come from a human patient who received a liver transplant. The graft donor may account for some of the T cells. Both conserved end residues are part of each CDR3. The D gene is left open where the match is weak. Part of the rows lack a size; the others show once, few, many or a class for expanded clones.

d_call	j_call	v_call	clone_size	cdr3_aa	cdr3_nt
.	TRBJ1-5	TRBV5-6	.	CASSLWQISGPQHF	TGTGCCAGCAGCTTGTGGCAGATATCAGGACCCCAGCATTTT
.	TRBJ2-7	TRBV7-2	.	CASSFGLVDKQYF	TGTGCCAGCAGCTTTGGGCTCGTGGATAAGCAGTACTTC
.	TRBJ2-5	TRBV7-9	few	CASSLAGETQYF	TGTGCCAGCAGCTTAGCCGGAGAGACCCAGTACTTC
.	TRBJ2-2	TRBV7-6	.	CASSLGQANTGELFF	TGTGCCAGCAGCTTAGGACAGGCGAACACCGGGGAGCTGTTTTTT
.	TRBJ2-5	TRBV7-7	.	CASSFTGTGETQYF	TGTGCTAGCAGCTTCACGGGAACCGGAGAGACCCAGTACTTC
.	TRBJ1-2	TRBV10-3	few	CAISESTDGYTF	TGTGCCATCAGTGAGTCGACAGACGGCTACACCTTC
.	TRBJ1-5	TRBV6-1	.	CASSWTGNQPQHF	TGTGCCAGCAGTTGGACAGGCAATCAGCCCCAGCATTTT
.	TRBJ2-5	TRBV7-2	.	CASSLVRKGPQETQYF	TGTGCCAGCAGCTTAGTGAGGAAGGGCCCTCAAGAGACCCAGTACTTC
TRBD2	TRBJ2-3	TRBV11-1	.	CASSGRGAHTDTQYF	TGTGCCAGCTCCGGGAGGGGCGCACACACAGATACGCAGTATTTT
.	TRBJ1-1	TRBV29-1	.	CSGGNTEAFF	TGCAGCGGGGGGAACACTGAAGCTTTCTTT
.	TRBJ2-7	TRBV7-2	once	CASSVQGGEQYF	TGTGCCAGCAGCGTACAGGGGGGGGAGCAGTACTTC
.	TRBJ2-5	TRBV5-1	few	CASSLDVGAVGTQYF	TGCGCCAGCAGCTTGGACGTGGGGGCGGTGGGGACCCAGTACTTC
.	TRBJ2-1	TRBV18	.	CASSPSIGEQFF	TGTGCCAGCTCACCCTCGATTGGGGAGCAGTTCTTC
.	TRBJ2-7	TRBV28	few	CASGSPINRLEQYF	TGTGCCAGCGGCTCACCCATAAACCGACTCGAGCAGTACTTC
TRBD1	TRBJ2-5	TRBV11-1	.	CASSPGTGGWEQYF	TGTGCCAGCAGCCCCGGGACAGGGGGCTGGGAGCAGTACTTC
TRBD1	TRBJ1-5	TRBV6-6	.	CASSPKQGAGQPQHF	TGTGCCAGCAGTCCTAAACAGGGGGCGGGCCAGCCCCAGCATTTT
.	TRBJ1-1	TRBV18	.	CASSPPGKSNTEAFF	TGTGCCAGCTCACCACCGGGAAAGTCGAACACTGAAGCTTTCTTT
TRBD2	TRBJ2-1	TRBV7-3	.	CASSLSRTSGYNEQFF	TGTGCCAGCAGCTTAAGTCGGACTAGCGGATACAATGAGCAGTTCTTC
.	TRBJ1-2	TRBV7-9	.	CASSLGTEGSYGYTF	TGTGCCAGCAGCTTAGGGACAGAAGGGAGCTATGGCTACACCTTC
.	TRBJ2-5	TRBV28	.	CASSPSSFEETQYF	TGTGCCAGCAGCCCGTCTAGTTTTGAAGAGACCCAGTACTTC
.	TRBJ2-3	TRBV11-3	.	CASRRGHSSTDTQYF	TGTGCCAGCAGAAGGGGCCACTCTAGCACAGATACGCAGTATTTT
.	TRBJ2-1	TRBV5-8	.	CATINSQGIVDGEQFF	TGTGCCACCATCAACTCCCAGGGGATAGTCGATGGTGAGCAGTTCTTC
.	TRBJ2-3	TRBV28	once	CASSLFRRGSTDTQYF	TGTGCCAGCAGTTTGTTTCGGCGGGGAAGCACAGATACGCAGTATTTT
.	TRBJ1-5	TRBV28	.	CASSRPDRSNQPQHF	TGTGCCAGCAGTCGCCCGGACCGTAGCAATCAGCCCCAGCATTTT
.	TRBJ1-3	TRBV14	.	CASNKGHSFSGNTIYF	TGTGCCAGCAACAAGGGACACAGCTTCTCTGGAAACACCATATATTTT
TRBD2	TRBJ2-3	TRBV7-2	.	CASSLEVPSGDTQYF	TGTGCCAGCAGCTTAGAAGTCCCTAGCGGAGATACGCAGTATTTT
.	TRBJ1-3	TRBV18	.	CASSLGHLELSGNTIYF	TGTGCCAGCTCACTGGGACACCTAGAGCTCTCTGGAAACACCATATATTTT
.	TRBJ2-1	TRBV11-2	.	CASSPRSVSPVSYNEQFF	TGTGCCAGCAGCCCTCGGAGCGTTTCTCCGGTATCCTACAATGAGCAGTTCTTC
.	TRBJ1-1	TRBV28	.	CASRTAFGAFF	TGTGCCAGCAGGACCGCATTTGGAGCTTTCTTT
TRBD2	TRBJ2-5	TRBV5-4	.	CASRDSGTSGSRETQYF	TGTGCCAGCAGGGATTCCGGGACTAGCGGGAGTAGGGAGACCCAGTACTTC
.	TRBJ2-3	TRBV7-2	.	CASSLMASTDTQYF	TGTGCCAGCAGCTTAATGGCCAGCACAGATACGCAGTATTTT